The rows below give T cell receptor beta chains drawn from one sample of a study of T cell responses to AZD1222 COVID-19 vaccine. Sequencing used immunoSEQ multiplex PCR; TCRdb keeps in-frame clones, though not all of them. Here the sample spans roughly 150,000 clones, less than 95% being singletons. The material was peripheral blood, obtained 28 days after the second AZD1222 dose. All receptors derive from an adult who received the AZD1222 COVID-19 vaccine. CDR3s include the opening cysteine and the closing phenylalanine or tryptophan. The order of the fields is J gene, V gene, clone size, D gene, CDR3 protein, CDR3 DNA. A D gene is named only where the DNA matches it firmly. Clone size is not always given. Where it is, it says once, few, many or a class for expanded clones.

J gene: TRBJ1-5
V gene: TRBV6-5
clone size: -
D gene: -
CDR3 protein: CASQGPNQPQHF
CDR3 DNA: TGTGCCAGCCAAGGCCCCAATCAGCCCCAGCATTTT

J gene: TRBJ1-6
V gene: TRBV6-5
clone size: -
D gene: -
CDR3 protein: CASAGNNSPLHF
CDR3 DNA: TGTGCCAGCGCAGGGAATAATTCACCCCTCCACTTT

J gene: TRBJ1-2
V gene: TRBV19
clone size: -
D gene: TRBD1
CDR3 protein: CASRAKGQNYGYTF
CDR3 DNA: TGTGCCAGCCGAGCAAAGGGACAGAACTATGGCTACACCTTC

J gene: TRBJ1-5
V gene: TRBV28
clone size: -
D gene: TRBD1
CDR3 protein: CASSQYETGVPRKF
CDR3 DNA: TGTGCCAGCAGTCAATATGAAACAGGGGTTCCTCGGAAATTT

J gene: TRBJ2-1
V gene: TRBV28
clone size: -
D gene: -
CDR3 protein: CASSLRAGGTVYNEQFF
CDR3 DNA: TGTGCCAGCAGTTTAAGGGCCGGGGGTACAGTCTACAATGAGCAGTTCTTC

J gene: TRBJ2-3
V gene: TRBV30
clone size: -
D gene: -
CDR3 protein: CAWTPGESTDTQYF
CDR3 DNA: TGTGCCTGGACCCCGGGGGAAAGCACAGATACGCAGTATTTT

J gene: TRBJ2-7
V gene: TRBV5-6
clone size: -
D gene: TRBD2
CDR3 protein: CASSFSGRPIYEQYF
CDR3 DNA: TGTGCCAGCAGCTTTAGCGGGAGGCCTATCTACGAGCAGTACTTC

J gene: TRBJ2-5
V gene: TRBV23-1
clone size: -
D gene: -
CDR3 protein: CASSNRVQETQYF
CDR3 DNA: TGCGCCAGCAGCAACAGGGTCCAAGAGACCCAGTACTTC

J gene: TRBJ1-6
V gene: TRBV11-3
clone size: -
D gene: TRBD1
CDR3 protein: CASSPDRVQSPLHF
CDR3 DNA: TGTGCCAGCAGCCCAGACAGGGTGCAATCACCCCTCCACTTT

J gene: TRBJ2-3
V gene: TRBV28
clone size: few
D gene: -
CDR3 protein: CATSPDSADTQYF
CDR3 DNA: TGTGCCACCTCGCCTGACAGCGCAGATACGCAGTATTTT

J gene: TRBJ2-1
V gene: TRBV28
clone size: -
D gene: -
CDR3 protein: CASSLHNEQFF
CDR3 DNA: TGTGCCAGCAGCCTTCACAATGAGCAGTTCTTC

J gene: TRBJ2-6
V gene: TRBV28
clone size: -
D gene: TRBD1
CDR3 protein: CASSVTGAGANVLTF
CDR3 DNA: TGTGCCAGCAGTGTAACAGGGGCTGGGGCCAACGTCCTGACTTTC

J gene: TRBJ2-2
V gene: TRBV7-3
clone size: -
D gene: -
CDR3 protein: CASSLMQRASTTGELFF
CDR3 DNA: TGTGCCAGCAGCTTAATGCAGCGGGCGTCGACCACCGGGGAGCTGTTTTTT

J gene: TRBJ1-2
V gene: TRBV4-1
clone size: -
D gene: -
CDR3 protein: CASSPFGRVNYGYTF
CDR3 DNA: TGCGCCAGCAGCCCGTTCGGACGGGTCAACTATGGCTACACCTTC

J gene: TRBJ2-7
V gene: TRBV29-1
clone size: -
D gene: -
CDR3 protein: CSVWTSSYEQYF
CDR3 DNA: TGCAGCGTCTGGACAAGTTCCTACGAGCAGTACTTC

J gene: TRBJ2-5
V gene: TRBV5-1
clone size: -
D gene: TRBD1
CDR3 protein: CASSPGQGQETQYF
CDR3 DNA: TGCGCCAGCAGCCCGGGACAGGGACAAGAGACCCAGTACTTC

J gene: TRBJ1-2
V gene: TRBV10-3
clone size: few
D gene: TRBD1
CDR3 protein: CANAQGAQGYGYTF
CDR3 DNA: TGTGCCAACGCACAGGGGGCGCAAGGCTATGGCTACACCTTC

J gene: TRBJ1-2
V gene: TRBV5-1
clone size: -
D gene: -
CDR3 protein: CASSFDTGNYGYTF
CDR3 DNA: TGCGCCAGCAGCTTTGACACAGGGAACTATGGCTACACCTTC

J gene: TRBJ2-3
V gene: TRBV10-3
clone size: -
D gene: -
CDR3 protein: CAISDSQGTDTQYF
CDR3 DNA: TGTGCCATCAGCGACAGCCAGGGCACAGATACGCAGTATTTT

J gene: TRBJ1-1
V gene: TRBV6-5
clone size: -
D gene: -
CDR3 protein: CASSYSSVQGTEAFF
CDR3 DNA: TGTGCCAGCAGTTACAGTTCAGTTCAGGGGACTGAAGCTTTCTTT

J gene: TRBJ1-1
V gene: TRBV30
clone size: -
D gene: -
CDR3 protein: CAWTAYTEAFF
CDR3 DNA: TGTGCCTGGACGGCCTACACTGAAGCTTTCTTT

J gene: TRBJ1-6
V gene: TRBV5-5
clone size: -
D gene: -
CDR3 protein: CASSPAGGMTDNSPLHF
CDR3 DNA: TGTGCCAGCAGCCCTGCCGGGGGAATGACGGATAATTCACCCCTCCACTTT

J gene: TRBJ1-2
V gene: TRBV3-1/TRBV3-2
clone size: -
D gene: -
CDR3 protein: CASSQTTGLSRYTGYTF
CDR3 DNA: TGTGCCAGCAGCCAAACGACGGGGCTTTCCCGCTATACTGGCTACACCTTC

J gene: TRBJ1-4
V gene: TRBV6-5
clone size: -
D gene: -
CDR3 protein: CASSYSWEGGEKLFF
CDR3 DNA: TGTGCCAGCAGTTACTCCTGGGAGGGGGGTGAAAAACTGTTTTTT

J gene: TRBJ1-1
V gene: TRBV27
clone size: -
D gene: -
CDR3 protein: CASSLRPAGSVGNTEAFF
CDR3 DNA: TGTGCCAGCAGTTTACGTCCGGCAGGGAGTGTGGGGAACACTGAAGCTTTCTTT

J gene: TRBJ1-6
V gene: TRBV3-1/TRBV3-2
clone size: -
D gene: -
CDR3 protein: CASSQGITAQSSYNSPLHF
CDR3 DNA: TGTGCCAGCAGCCAAGGTATAACCGCACAGAGCTCCTATAATTCACCCCTCCACTTT

J gene: TRBJ2-1
V gene: TRBV14
clone size: -
D gene: -
CDR3 protein: CASSQGTSPYNEQFF
CDR3 DNA: TGTGCCAGCAGCCAGGGGACTTCCCCCTACAATGAGCAGTTCTTC

J gene: TRBJ2-3
V gene: TRBV7-9
clone size: once
D gene: -
CDR3 protein: CASTLGQTTGTQYF
CDR3 DNA: TGTGCCAGCACCCTAGGACAGACTACGGGTACGCAGTATTTT

J gene: TRBJ1-4
V gene: TRBV7-2
clone size: -
D gene: -
CDR3 protein: CASSGEVTNEKLFF
CDR3 DNA: TGTGCCAGCAGCGGGGAAGTTACTAATGAAAAACTGTTTTTT

J gene: TRBJ1-1
V gene: TRBV5-1
clone size: -
D gene: -
CDR3 protein: CASSLDRNTEAFF
CDR3 DNA: TGCGCCAGCAGCTTGGACAGGAACACTGAAGCTTTCTTT

J gene: TRBJ1-6
V gene: TRBV7-2
clone size: -
D gene: -
CDR3 protein: CASSLDSAYNSPLHF
CDR3 DNA: TGTGCCAGCAGCTTAGACAGCGCCTATAATTCACCCCTCCACTTT

J gene: TRBJ2-2
V gene: TRBV10-3
clone size: -
D gene: -
CDR3 protein: CAISPKLNTGELFF
CDR3 DNA: TGTGCCATCAGTCCTAAACTGAACACCGGGGAGCTGTTTTTT

J gene: TRBJ2-7
V gene: TRBV4-3
clone size: -
D gene: TRBD2
CDR3 protein: CASSPGREELRGEQYF
CDR3 DNA: TGCGCCAGCAGCCCCGGCCGGGAGGAGCTTCGGGGAGAGCAGTACTTC

J gene: TRBJ1-2
V gene: TRBV7-8
clone size: -
D gene: -
CDR3 protein: CASSLGRTEGGGYTF
CDR3 DNA: TGTGCCAGCAGCTTAGGGAGGACAGAGGGAGGCGGCTACACCTTC

J gene: TRBJ2-5
V gene: TRBV5-1
clone size: -
D gene: TRBD1
CDR3 protein: CASSLVPGQGNAQYF
CDR3 DNA: TGCGCCAGCAGCTTGGTCCCGGGACAGGGGAACGCCCAGTACTTC

J gene: TRBJ2-3
V gene: TRBV10-1
clone size: -
D gene: TRBD2
CDR3 protein: CASSETSGGTRERQYF
CDR3 DNA: TGCGCCAGCAGTGAGACTAGCGGGGGGACCCGCGAGAGGCAGTATTTT

J gene: TRBJ1-2
V gene: TRBV6-5
clone size: once
D gene: -
CDR3 protein: CASSYSRSFNYGYTF
CDR3 DNA: TGTGCCAGCAGTTACTCTCGAAGCTTTAACTATGGCTACACCTTC

J gene: TRBJ2-1
V gene: TRBV5-5
clone size: once
D gene: TRBD2
CDR3 protein: CASRLTSGGQVQFF
CDR3 DNA: TGTGCCAGCAGGTTGACTAGCGGGGGCCAAGTGCAGTTCTTC

J gene: TRBJ2-7
V gene: TRBV9
clone size: -
D gene: -
CDR3 protein: CASSVGVESGYEQYF
CDR3 DNA: TGTGCCAGCAGCGTAGGCGTCGAGTCGGGCTACGAGCAGTACTTC

J gene: TRBJ1-3
V gene: TRBV6-5
clone size: -
D gene: TRBD1
CDR3 protein: CASSPGTGVGNTIYF
CDR3 DNA: TGTGCCAGCAGTCCCGGGACAGGGGTCGGAAACACCATATATTTT

J gene: TRBJ2-7
V gene: TRBV5-6
clone size: -
D gene: TRBD1
CDR3 protein: CASSSDGQGIYEQYF
CDR3 DNA: TGTGCCAGCAGCAGCGACGGACAGGGTATCTACGAGCAGTACTTC

J gene: TRBJ2-3
V gene: TRBV9
clone size: -
D gene: TRBD2
CDR3 protein: CASSVARGSRQDTQYF
CDR3 DNA: TGTGCCAGCAGCGTAGCCCGCGGGAGCCGTCAAGATACGCAGTATTTT

J gene: TRBJ2-1
V gene: TRBV7-8
clone size: -
D gene: TRBD2
CDR3 protein: CASSLRRESTYNEQFF
CDR3 DNA: TGTGCCAGCAGCTTACGGCGGGAGTCGACCTACAATGAGCAGTTCTTC

J gene: TRBJ1-2
V gene: TRBV5-6
clone size: -
D gene: TRBD1
CDR3 protein: CASSTPTGAYGYTF
CDR3 DNA: TGTGCCAGCAGCACCCCGACAGGGGCCTATGGCTACACCTTC

J gene: TRBJ2-5
V gene: TRBV5-8
clone size: -
D gene: -
CDR3 protein: CPRRGTQETQYF
CDR3 DNA: TGTCCCAGAAGAGGAACCCAAGAGACCCAGTACTTC